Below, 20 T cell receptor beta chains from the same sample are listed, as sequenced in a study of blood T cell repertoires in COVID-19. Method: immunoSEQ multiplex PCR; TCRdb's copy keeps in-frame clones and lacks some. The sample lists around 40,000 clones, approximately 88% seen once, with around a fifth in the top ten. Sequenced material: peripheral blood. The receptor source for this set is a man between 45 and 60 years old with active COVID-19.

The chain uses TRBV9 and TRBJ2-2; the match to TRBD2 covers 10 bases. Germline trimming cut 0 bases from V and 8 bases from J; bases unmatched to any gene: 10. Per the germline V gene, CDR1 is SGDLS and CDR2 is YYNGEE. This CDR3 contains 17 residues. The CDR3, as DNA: TGTGCCAGCAGCGTAGCTGGGGCTAGCGGGAGTTGGGGGGAGCTGTTTTTT. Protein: CASSVAGASGSWGELFF.

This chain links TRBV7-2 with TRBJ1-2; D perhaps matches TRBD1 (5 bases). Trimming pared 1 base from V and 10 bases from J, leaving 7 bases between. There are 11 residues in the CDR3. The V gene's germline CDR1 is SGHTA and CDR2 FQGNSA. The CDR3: CASSLGRVYTF. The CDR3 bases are TGTGCCAGCAGCTTAGGCAGGGTCTACACCTTC. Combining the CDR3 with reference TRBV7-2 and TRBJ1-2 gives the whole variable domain GAGVSQSPSNKVTEKGKDVELRCDPISGHTALYWYRQSLGQGLEFLIYFQGNSAPDKSGLPSDRFSAERTGGSVSTLTIQRTQQEDSAVYLCASSLGRVYTFGSGTRLTVV.

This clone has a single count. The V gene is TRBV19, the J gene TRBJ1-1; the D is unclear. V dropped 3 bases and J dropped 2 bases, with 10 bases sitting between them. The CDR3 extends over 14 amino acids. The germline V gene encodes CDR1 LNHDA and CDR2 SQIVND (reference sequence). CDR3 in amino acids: CASSINSVNTEAFF. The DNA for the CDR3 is TGTGCCAGTAGTATCAACAGTGTCAACACTGAAGCTTTCTTT.

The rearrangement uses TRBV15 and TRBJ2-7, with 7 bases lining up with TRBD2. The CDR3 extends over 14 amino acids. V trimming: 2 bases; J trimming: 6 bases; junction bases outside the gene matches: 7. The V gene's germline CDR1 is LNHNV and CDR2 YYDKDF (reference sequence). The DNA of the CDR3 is TGTGCCACCAGCAGAAAAATGGGAGGGTTCGAGCAGTACTTC. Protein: CATSRKMGGFEQYF. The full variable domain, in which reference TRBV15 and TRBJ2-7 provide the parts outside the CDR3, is DAMVIQNPRYQVTQFGKPVTLSCSQTLNHNVMYWYQQKSSQAPKLLFHYYDKDFNNEADTPDNFQSRRPNTSFCFLDIRSPGLGDTAMYLCATSRKMGGFEQYFGPGTRLTVT.

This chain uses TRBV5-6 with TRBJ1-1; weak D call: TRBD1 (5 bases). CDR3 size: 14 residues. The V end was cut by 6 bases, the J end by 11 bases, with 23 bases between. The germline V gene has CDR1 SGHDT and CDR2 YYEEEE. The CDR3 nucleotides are TGTGCCAGCACCTTAGGGGACGCGGGGTTTGAGGCTTTCTTT. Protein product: CASTLGDAGFEAFF.

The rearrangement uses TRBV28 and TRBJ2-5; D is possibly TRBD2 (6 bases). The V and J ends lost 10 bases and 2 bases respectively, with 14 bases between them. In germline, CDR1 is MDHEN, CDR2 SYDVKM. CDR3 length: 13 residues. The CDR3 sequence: CAIRGSQQETQYF. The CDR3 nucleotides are TGTGCCATACGGGGGAGCCAACAAGAGACCCAGTACTTC.

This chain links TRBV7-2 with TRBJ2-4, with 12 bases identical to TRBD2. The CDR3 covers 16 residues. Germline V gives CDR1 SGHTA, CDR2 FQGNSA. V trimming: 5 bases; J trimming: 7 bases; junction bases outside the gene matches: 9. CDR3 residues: CASSNPSGRAWNIQYF. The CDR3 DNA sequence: TGTGCCAGCAGCAACCCTAGCGGGAGGGCCTGGAACATTCAGTACTTC.

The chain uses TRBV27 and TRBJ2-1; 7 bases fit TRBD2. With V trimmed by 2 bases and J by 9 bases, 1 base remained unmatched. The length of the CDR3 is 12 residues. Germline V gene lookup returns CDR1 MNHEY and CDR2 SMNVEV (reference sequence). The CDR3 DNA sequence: TGTGCCAGCAGTTTAAGGGAGGGTGAGCAGTTCTTC. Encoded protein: CASSLREGEQFF.

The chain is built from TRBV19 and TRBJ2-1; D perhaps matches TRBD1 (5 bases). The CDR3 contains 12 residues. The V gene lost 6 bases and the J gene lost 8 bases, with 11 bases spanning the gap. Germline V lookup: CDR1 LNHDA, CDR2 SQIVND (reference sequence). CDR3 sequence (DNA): TGTGCCAGTAGGTCAGGGATCCATGAGCAGTTCTTC. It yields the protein CASRSGIHEQFF.

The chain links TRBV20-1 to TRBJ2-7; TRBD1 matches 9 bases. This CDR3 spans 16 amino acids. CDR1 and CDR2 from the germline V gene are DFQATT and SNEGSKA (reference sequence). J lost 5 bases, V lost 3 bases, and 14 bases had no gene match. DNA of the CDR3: TGCAGTGCTAGTGGATTTCCCGGGACAGGGTTCGACGAGCAGTACTTC. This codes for CSASGFPGTGFDEQYF.

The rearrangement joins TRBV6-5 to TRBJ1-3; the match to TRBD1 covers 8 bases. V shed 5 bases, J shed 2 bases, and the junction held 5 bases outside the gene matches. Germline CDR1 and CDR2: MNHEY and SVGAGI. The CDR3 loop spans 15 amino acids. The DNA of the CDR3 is TGTGCCAGCAGTATCCGGGACAGGCCTGGAAACACCATATATTTT. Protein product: CASSIRDRPGNTIYF.

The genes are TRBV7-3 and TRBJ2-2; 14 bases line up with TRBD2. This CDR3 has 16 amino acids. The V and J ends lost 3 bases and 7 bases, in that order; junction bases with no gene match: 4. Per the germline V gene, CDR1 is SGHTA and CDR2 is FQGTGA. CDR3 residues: CASSLTSGRVSGELFF. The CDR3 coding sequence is TGTGCCAGCAGCTTGACTAGCGGGAGGGTTAGCGGGGAGCTGTTTTTT.

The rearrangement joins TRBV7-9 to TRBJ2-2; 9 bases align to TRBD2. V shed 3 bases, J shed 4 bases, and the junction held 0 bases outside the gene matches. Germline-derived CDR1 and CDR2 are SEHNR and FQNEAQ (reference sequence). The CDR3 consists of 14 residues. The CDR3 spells CASSFSGGTGELFF. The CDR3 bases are TGTGCCAGCAGCTTTAGCGGGGGCACCGGGGAGCTGTTTTTT. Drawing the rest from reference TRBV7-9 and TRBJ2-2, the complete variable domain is DTGVSQNPRHKITKRGQNVTFRCDPISEHNRLYWYRQTLGQGPEFLTYFQNEAQLEKSRLLSDRFSAERPKGSFSTLEIQRTEQGDSAMYLCASSFSGGTGELFFGEGSRLTVL.

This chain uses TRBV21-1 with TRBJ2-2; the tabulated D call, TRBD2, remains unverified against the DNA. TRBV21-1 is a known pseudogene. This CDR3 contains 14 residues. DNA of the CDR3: TGTGCCAGCCGCGAGCGGGAGTGCATCGGGGAGCTGTTTTTT. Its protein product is CASRERECIGELFF.

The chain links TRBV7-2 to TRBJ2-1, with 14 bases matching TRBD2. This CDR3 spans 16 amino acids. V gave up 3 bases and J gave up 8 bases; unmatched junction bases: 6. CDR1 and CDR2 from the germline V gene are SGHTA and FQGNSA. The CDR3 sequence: CASSFKGTSGSYEQFF. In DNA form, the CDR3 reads TGTGCCAGCAGCTTCAAAGGGACTAGCGGGAGTTATGAGCAGTTCTTC.

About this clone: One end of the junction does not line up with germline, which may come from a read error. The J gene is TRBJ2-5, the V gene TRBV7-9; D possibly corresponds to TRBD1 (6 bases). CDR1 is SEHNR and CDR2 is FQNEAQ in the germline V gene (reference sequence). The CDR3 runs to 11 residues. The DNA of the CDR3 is TGTGCCAGCAGCCCCGGGACAACCACAGACTTC. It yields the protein CASSPGTTTDF.

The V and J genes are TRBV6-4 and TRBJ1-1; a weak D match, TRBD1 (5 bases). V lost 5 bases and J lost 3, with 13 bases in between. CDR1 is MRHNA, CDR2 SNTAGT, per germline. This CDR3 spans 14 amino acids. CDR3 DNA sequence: TGTGCCAGCAGTCTCGTTGGGGGGGACACTGAAGCTTTCTTT. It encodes CASSLVGGDTEAFF.

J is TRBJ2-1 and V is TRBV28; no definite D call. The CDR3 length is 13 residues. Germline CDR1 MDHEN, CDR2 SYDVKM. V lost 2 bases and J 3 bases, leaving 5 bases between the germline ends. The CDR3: CASSLRSYNEQFF. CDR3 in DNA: TGTGCCAGCAGTTTACGTAGCTACAATGAGCAGTTCTTC.

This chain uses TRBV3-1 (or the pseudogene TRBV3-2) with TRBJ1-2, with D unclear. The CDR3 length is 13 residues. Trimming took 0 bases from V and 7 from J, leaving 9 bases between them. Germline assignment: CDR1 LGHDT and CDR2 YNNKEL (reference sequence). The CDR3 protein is CASSQELVSGYTF. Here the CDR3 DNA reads TGTGCCAGCAGCCAAGAACTCGTATCTGGCTACACCTTC.

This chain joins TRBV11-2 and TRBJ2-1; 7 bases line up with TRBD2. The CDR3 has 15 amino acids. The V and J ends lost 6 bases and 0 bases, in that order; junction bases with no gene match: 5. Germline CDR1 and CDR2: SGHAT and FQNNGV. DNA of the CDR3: TGTGCCAGCAGGGAAGCGGGGAGCTCCTACAATGAGCAGTTCTTC. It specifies CASREAGSSYNEQFF.